In its sample, the clone carrying this T cell receptor (beta chain) was seen a few times. As yet, its antigen is unknown. This record belongs to a study of T-cell reconstitution after alpha-beta-depleted transplantation in children. The CDR3 contains 13 residues. V was cut by 3 bases and J by 8 bases, with 11 bases left in between. Germline loops: CDR1 SGHAT, CDR2 FQNNGV. The study's findings and limits: At one year after transplant, newly produced T cells mostly accounted for T-cell counts and diversity. Surviving recipient T cells and intrathymic progenitors accounted for some patients' high TCRbeta diversity at day 60. Several hundred graft clones that had expanded were reportedly the source of alpha-beta T cells about two months after transplant.

Using unique molecular identifiers, the investigators prepared the TCRbeta library. TCRdb fed the PCR reads into MiXCR, producing one record per CDR3 protein. This table has approximately 190,000 distinct CDR3 sequences, about 8.2% appearing once. This TCR was sampled from a male patient under 10 years old who had a stem cell transplant for acute myeloid leukemia, so the T cells may come from the graft donor. The V and J genes are TRBV11-2 and TRBJ2-1; TRBD2 might be the D (5 bases). This specimen consisted of PBMCs, mostly from graft donor cells, obtained 360 days after TCRalphabeta/CD19-depleted stem cell transplant. CDR3 loop: CASSFASWDEQFF. The CDR3, as DNA: TGTGCCAGCAGCTTCGCTAGCTGGGATGAGCAGTTCTTC.